The TCR beta chain under discussion was sequenced for a study of blood T cell repertoires in COVID-19. This CDR3 is built from 17 residues. The V segment lost 2 bases and the J segment 7 bases; nucleotides outside the gene matches: 16. Looked up from germline, CDR1 is MDHEN and CDR2 is SYDVKM. This table comes from immunoSEQ multiplex PCR, and its TCRdb copy is limited to in-frame clones, with some not included. This repertoire shows approximately 300,000 clones, 92% found once; its top ten account for roughly 18%. This clonotype was sampled from a woman in her twenties or thirties who had recovered from COVID-19. Specimen: PBMCs or T cells enriched from blood (not recorded which). The V call is TRBV28, the J call TRBJ2-7, with 8 bases that match TRBD2. The CDR3 DNA sequence: TGTGCCAGCAGTTTAGTTAAGGGTAAGAGCGGGGGTCGAGAGCAGTACTTC. Amino acid sequence: CASSLVKGKSGGREQYF.